These T cell receptor beta chains were read from a single sample in a study of T cells in Graves' hyperthyroidism and ophthalmopathy. TCRdb re-called the multiplex PCR reads with MiXCR, one entry per CDR3 protein. The table shows 400,000 to 500,000 distinct CDR3 sequences, with approximately 15% occurring only once. Sequencing was carried out using blood. The source is a woman in her late teens or twenties with Graves' hyperthyroidism. Each CDR3 is given with its conserved first and last residue. D genes are given only for firm matches. Rows give clone size only sometimes, using once, few, many, or a class for an expanded clone.

j_call clone_size d_call v_call cdr3_nt cdr3_aa
TRBJ2-5 . . TRBV7-2 TGTGCCAGCAGCCGGGACGGAGGGCAGGGAGAGACCCAGTACTTC CASSRDGGQGETQYF
TRBJ1-1 many . TRBV27 TGTGCCAGCAGTAGGGGGGGGCACATGAACACTGAAGCTTTCTTT CASSRGGHMNTEAFF
TRBJ1-4 . TRBD1 TRBV5-1 TGCGCCAGCAGCATTTACCCCTACAGGGGCAGTGGGCCCTTGACTAATGAAAAACTGTTTTTT CASSIYPYRGSGPLTNEKLFF
TRBJ2-1 many TRBD2 TRBV30 TGTGCCTGGAGTGTACCCAGCGGGAGATCCAATGAGCAGTTCTTC CAWSVPSGRSNEQFF
TRBJ2-5 few . TRBV6-1 TGTGCCATAAGGTGGGCAGGACAAGAGACCCAGTACTTC CAIRWAGQETQYF
TRBJ2-3 . TRBD1 TRBV15 TGTGCCACCAGCAGAGGACAGGGATCCACAGATACGCAGTATTTT CATSRGQGSTDTQYF
TRBJ1-1 . . TRBV9 TGTGCCAGCAACGATGGACCGAACACTGAAGCTTTCTTT CASNDGPNTEAFF
TRBJ2-1 many . TRBV6-1 TGTGCCAGCAGTGCCAGTTTCGTGAGCAATGAGCAGTTCTTC CASSASFVSNEQFF
TRBJ2-7 many TRBD2 TRBV2 TGTGCCAGCAGTGAATTTCTTAGCGGGAGACGCGAGCAGTACTTC CASSEFLSGRREQYF
TRBJ1-1 . . TRBV6-4 TGTGCCAGCACCGAAAGCCAGGGTTCCACTGAAGCTTTCTTT CASTESQGSTEAFF
TRBJ1-2 many TRBD1 TRBV30 TGTGCCTGGAACGCAGGGGGCTCGTATGGCTACACCTTC CAWNAGGSYGYTF
TRBJ1-4 many TRBD1 TRBV2 TGTGCCAGCAGTGACCACCTCGGGACAGGGGGCGAAAAACTGTTTTTT CASSDHLGTGGEKLFF
TRBJ2-4 many . TRBV30 TGTGCCTGGACTGGCAGTGGGGACATTCAGTACTTC CAWTGSGDIQYF
TRBJ2-7 . TRBD1 TRBV28 TGTGCCAGCAGCCCAAACGGACAGGGCTCCTACGAGCAGTACTTC CASSPNGQGSYEQYF
TRBJ2-7 . . TRBV27 TGTGCCAGCAGTTTATCGACAGAAAGCTCCTACGAGCAGTACTTC CASSLSTESSYEQYF
TRBJ1-2 . TRBD1 TRBV5-5 TGTGCCAGCAGCCTAGACAGGGGCCTCGGCTACACCTTC CASSLDRGLGYTF
TRBJ2-1 many . TRBV11-3 TGTGCCAGCAGCTTACTAGCGCCATTCAATGAGCAGTTCTTC CASSLLAPFNEQFF
TRBJ2-5 many . TRBV19 TGTGCCAGTAGTCCCCAGCCAGGGACACAGGATGAGGAGACCCAGTACTTC CASSPQPGTQDEETQYF
TRBJ1-2 many . TRBV5-1 TGCGCCAGCAGCTCCGGGCCCCCGAGCGGCTACACCTTC CASSSGPPSGYTF
TRBJ2-7 few . TRBV4-1 TGCGCCAGCAGCCGGAACTGGGACCTCACCTACGAGCAGTACTTC CASSRNWDLTYEQYF
TRBJ2-3 many . TRBV11-2 TGTGCCAGCAGCACCCGAATCTCGGGGAGGGGGGTGGGGGCCGATACGCAGTATTTT CASSTRISGRGVGADTQYF
TRBJ1-2 . . TRBV6-5 TGTGCCAGCAGTTACTCAAGCAGCAACTATGGCTACACCTTC CASSYSSSNYGYTF
TRBJ2-5 many . TRBV11-2 TGTGCCAGCAGCTCCCCTTCTAGTGCCCAAGAGACCCAGTACTTC CASSSPSSAQETQYF
TRBJ2-5 . TRBD2 TRBV7-8 TGTGCCAGCAGCTCCTTAGCGGGAGCGACGGAGACCCAGTACTTC CASSSLAGATETQYF
TRBJ1-1 many . TRBV29-1 TGCAGCGTAGGACGGGTAGAGTCTGAAGCTTTCTTT CSVGRVESEAFF
TRBJ1-3 few . TRBV5-1 TGCGCCAACAGCTCACCCGGACCGAAGAGCTCTGGAAACACCATATATTTT CANSSPGPKSSGNTIYF
TRBJ1-2 . . TRBV6-2/TRBV6-3 TGTGCCAGCACCAAAGGGGGATATGGCTACACCTTC CASTKGGYGYTF
TRBJ2-3 . TRBD2 TRBV20-1 TGCAGTGGACGGGGAGGGACTAGCGGGAGTGTGGGCACAGATACGCAGTATTTT CSGRGGTSGSVGTDTQYF
TRBJ1-6 many . TRBV5-6 TGTGCCAGCAGCTTGGAGCAGGGGAAGAATTCACCCCTCCACTTT CASSLEQGKNSPLHF
TRBJ2-1 few TRBD2 TRBV7-6 TGTGCCAGCAGCCGTATAGCGGGAGGGCCTCTTAATGAGCAGTTCTTC CASSRIAGGPLNEQFF
TRBJ2-1 many . TRBV11-2 TGTGCCAGCAGCTTAGCAGAGGGCGCCTCCTACAATGAGCAGTTCTTC CASSLAEGASYNEQFF
TRBJ1-6 many . TRBV25-1 TGTGCCAGCAGTGATCGCCGGGACCTCTCCTATAATTCACCCCTCCACTTT CASSDRRDLSYNSPLHF
TRBJ2-1 many TRBD1 TRBV2 TGTGCCAGCGCCCGGGACAGGCCGACCAATGAGCAGTTCTTC CASARDRPTNEQFF
TRBJ1-5 . . TRBV20-1 TGCAGTGCCGAGGGGCAGGAGGGAGCTCAGCCCCAGCATTTT CSAEGQEGAQPQHF
TRBJ1-5 many . TRBV18 TGTGCCAGCTCACAAGAGCAGGGACATAGCAATCAGCCCCAGCATTTT CASSQEQGHSNQPQHF
TRBJ2-1 . TRBD2 TRBV4-2 TGTGCCAGCAGCCAAAAGGGGGGACTAGCGGGAGTCCCAGCCAGTAATGAGCAGTTCTTC CASSQKGGLAGVPASNEQFF
TRBJ2-3 few TRBD2 TRBV9 TGTGCCAGCAGCGTAGTAGGGAGCGGTGCGGGAGGCACAGATACGCAGTATTTT CASSVVGSGAGGTDTQYF
TRBJ2-7 many TRBD1 TRBV6-5 TGTGCCAGCAGTTACTCCGAGGGACAGGGTACCGAGCAGTACTTC CASSYSEGQGTEQYF
TRBJ2-7 few TRBD2 TRBV7-9 TGTGCCAGCAGTTCTAGCGGGAGTTCCCTCGAGCAGTACTTC CASSSSGSSLEQYF
TRBJ2-7 . TRBD2 TRBV12-3/TRBV12-4 TGTGCCAGTGGGACTAGCGGGAGTAGCTACGAGCAGTACTTC CASGTSGSSYEQYF
TRBJ2-2 . TRBD2 TRBV7-9 TGTGCCAGTAAGCGGGAGGTCGCGGACGGGGAGCTGTTTTTT CASKREVADGELFF
TRBJ1-4 few TRBD1 TRBV5-1 TGCGCCAGCAGCCCTCAGATGACAGGGGACGAAAAACTGTTTTTT CASSPQMTGDEKLFF
TRBJ1-1 few TRBD1 TRBV29-1 TGCAGCGTAAGCCCGACAGGGACGAACACTGAAGCTTTCTTT CSVSPTGTNTEAFF
TRBJ1-2 few TRBD1 TRBV5-1 TGCGCCAGCAGCTTGGGAGGGACAGGGCATGGCTACACCTTC CASSLGGTGHGYTF
TRBJ2-6 . . TRBV7-2 TGTGCCAGTAAAGTCCGTGGTGGGGCCAACGTCCTGACTTTC CASKVRGGANVLTF
TRBJ2-5 many TRBD2 TRBV2 TGTGCCAGCAGCGAGACTAGCGGGATGCGCGAGACCCAGTACTTC CASSETSGMRETQYF
TRBJ2-1 many . TRBV20-1 TGCAGTGCTAAGGGGACGGGTAGTAATGAGCAGTTCTTC CSAKGTGSNEQFF
TRBJ1-2 many . TRBV27 TGTGCCAGCAGTCGACCCTCGGGCTATGGCTACACCTTC CASSRPSGYGYTF
TRBJ1-1 many . TRBV6-6 TGTGCCAGCAGTTACCGGGCTGAAGCTTTCTTT CASSYRAEAFF
TRBJ2-7 few . TRBV12-3/TRBV12-4 TGTGCCAGCAGTCAGCCGACAGACGGATCCTACGAGCAGTACTTC CASSQPTDGSYEQYF